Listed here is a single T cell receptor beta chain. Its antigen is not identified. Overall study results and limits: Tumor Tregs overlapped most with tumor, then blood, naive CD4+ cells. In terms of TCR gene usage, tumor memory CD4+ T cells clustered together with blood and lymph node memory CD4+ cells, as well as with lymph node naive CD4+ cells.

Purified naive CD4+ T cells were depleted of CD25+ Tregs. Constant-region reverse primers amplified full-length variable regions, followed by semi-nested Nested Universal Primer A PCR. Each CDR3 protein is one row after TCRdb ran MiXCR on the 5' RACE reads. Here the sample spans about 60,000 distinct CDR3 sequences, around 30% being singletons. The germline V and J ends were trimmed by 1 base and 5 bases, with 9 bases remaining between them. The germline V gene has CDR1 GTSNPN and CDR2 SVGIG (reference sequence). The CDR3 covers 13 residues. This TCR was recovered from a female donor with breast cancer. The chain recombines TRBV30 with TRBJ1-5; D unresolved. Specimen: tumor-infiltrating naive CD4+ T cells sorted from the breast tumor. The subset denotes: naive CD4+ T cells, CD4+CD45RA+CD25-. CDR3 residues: CAWSGAGDQPQHF. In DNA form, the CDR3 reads TGTGCCTGGAGTGGTGCGGGCGATCAGCCCCAGCATTTT.